The TCR beta chain under discussion was sequenced for a study of shared clonotypes between healthy human individuals. Sequenced by immunoSEQ multiplex PCR; TCRdb stores in-frame clones only, minus some. The table records over a million clones, about four fifths of them present only once. The V gene lost 0 bases and the J gene lost 4 bases, with 13 bases spanning the gap. The CDR3 runs 16 residues. Germline assignment: CDR1 SGHRS and CDR2 YFSETQ. This clone came up a few times. The sample was memory CD4+ T cells from PBMCs. Subset: CD45RA-negative fraction. The clonotype originates from a man younger than 35 in good health. Some clones in this sample may be carry-over from other donors' samples. The chain links TRBV5-1 to TRBJ2-2, with D possibly TRBD2 on 7 matching bases. This CDR3 reads CASSLDGGPGTGELFF. In nucleotides, the CDR3 is TGCGCCAGCAGCTTGGACGGGGGGCCTGGCACCGGGGAGCTGTTTTTT. Full variable domain (outside the CDR3, taken from reference TRBV5-1 and TRBJ2-2): KAGVTQTPRYLIKTRGQQVTLSCSPISGHRSVSWYQQTPGQGLQFLFEYFSETQRNKGNFPGRFSGRQFSNSRSEMNVSTLELGDSALYLCASSLDGGPGTGELFFGEGSRLTVL.